Shown below are 8 T cell receptor beta chains from a single sample sequenced in a study of cytomegalovirus exposure and HLA in healthy donors (dated by TCRdb to 2016 to 2017). The library was produced with the immunoSEQ multiplex PCR assay. For the multiplex PCR, a mixture combining 60 forward primers for TCR Vbeta segments and 13 reverse primers for TCR Jbeta segments was used. TCRdb holds this immuneACCESS table with in-frame rearrangements only. Some clones are missing; in checked studies, unresolved V genes explain under half, and the rest has no known cause. This sample's listing comprises 40,000 to 50,000 clones. The ten largest clones add up to around 2% of the sample. The specimen was PBMCs. These receptors were taken from a middle-aged woman in good health and CMV-seronegative.

The CDR3 reads CASSVQGRGSHEQYF. CDR3 nucleotide sequence: TGTGCCAGCAGCGTCCAAGGGAGGGGATCCCACGAGCAGTACTTC. This chain uses TRBV9 with TRBJ2-7; 7 nucleotides match TRBD2. This CDR3 is 15 amino acids long. Germline V gene sequence: CDR1 SGDLS, CDR2 YYNGEE. Unmatched junction bases numbered 10, after V lost 2 bases and J lost 5 bases.

The rearrangement joins TRBV18 to TRBJ1-2; D is possibly TRBD1 (5 bases). There are 17 residues in the CDR3. Germline CDR1 KGHSH, CDR2 LQKENI. V lost 2 bases to trimming and J lost 6 bases, with 22 bases between them. The CDR3 DNA is TGTGCCAGCTCACCAGAAAACGACTTCCAGGGTATCAATGGCTACACCTTC. It yields the protein CASSPENDFQGINGYTF.

The chain recombines TRBV6-1 with TRBJ1-2; 12 nucleotides match TRBD1. From germline, CDR1 is MNHNS and CDR2 SASEGT. The CDR3 has 14 amino acids. Trimming at V came to 5 bases and at J to 8 bases, leaving 6 bases not matched to a gene. The CDR3 is CASSPRGQGAGYTF. CDR3 nucleotide sequence: TGTGCCAGCAGTCCGCGGGGACAGGGGGCGGGCTACACCTTC.

The CDR3 nucleotides are TGTGCCAGCAGTGAAATACAGGGTGGCGAAAAACTGTTTTTT. Protein: CASSEIQGGEKLFF. The chain couples TRBV6-1 to TRBJ1-4; possible D gene TRBD1, 6 bases. Germline V lookup: CDR1 MNHNS, CDR2 SASEGT. Trimming took 2 bases from V and 8 from J, leaving 12 bases between them. The CDR3 has 14 amino acids.

V usage is TRBV27 and J usage is TRBJ2-7; D remains ambiguous. V was clipped by 3 bases and J by 3 bases, with 9 bases between them. Germline V CDR1 and CDR2: MNHEY, SMNVEV (reference sequence). The CDR3 covers 13 residues. CDR3 bases: TGTGCCAGCAGTTTTCGCGGTCACTACGAGCAGTACTTC. This gives the protein CASSFRGHYEQYF.

V gene TRBV7-9 combines with J gene TRBJ1-5; D may be TRBD1 (5 bases). The CDR3 is 13 residues long. The germline gives CDR1 SEHNR, CDR2 FQNEAQ (reference sequence). V lost 0 bases to trimming and J lost 7 bases, with 7 bases between them. Here the CDR3 DNA reads TGTGCCAGCAGCTTAGCCCAGGGCCAGCCCCAGCATTTT. It specifies CASSLAQGQPQHF.

V gene TRBV11-3 combines with J gene TRBJ1-1; D not resolved. CDR1 is SGHNT, CDR2 YENEEA, per germline. This CDR3 is 13 amino acids long. Between the trimmed V and J ends, which lost 3 bases and 0 bases, there was a span of 5 bases. The CDR3 DNA reads as TGTGCCAGCAGCTTGTATATGAACACTGAAGCTTTCTTT. It yields the protein CASSLYMNTEAFF.

The chain combines TRBV9 with TRBJ2-1; TRBD1 matches 8 bases. The junction had 6 bases not matched to a gene; V was cut back by 3 bases and J by 4 bases. The CDR3 contains 15 residues. Looked up from germline, CDR1 is SGDLS and CDR2 is YYNGEE. The CDR3, as DNA: TGTGCCAGCAGCGGACAGGGGCGGGGATACAATGAGCAGTTCTTC. Residues: CASSGQGRGYNEQFF.